One and the same sample provided the 7 T cell receptor beta chains below, sequenced in a study of OX40 agonist ivuxolimab in advanced cancers. The assay was immunoSEQ multiplex PCR, and TCRdb's table has in-frame clones only and misses some. The data contain about 69,000 clones, approximately 90% of them singletons. The material sequenced was CD4+ or CD8+ T cells sorted from blood, taken in a trial of the OX40 agonist ivuxolimab. The source of these receptors is an adult with an advanced solid tumor such as melanoma, head and neck, liver or kidney cancer.

The chain combines TRBV5-5 with TRBJ2-1; D gene ambiguous. The V end lost 0 bases, the J end lost 6 bases, and 7 bases lay between the germline ends. Germline V lookup: CDR1 SGHKS, CDR2 YYEKEE (reference sequence). The CDR3 is 13 residues long. CDR3 sequence (DNA): TGTGCCAGCAGCTTGGAGCGTATCAATGAGCAGTTCTTC. This encodes CASSLERINEQFF.

The chain joins TRBV4-1 to TRBJ2-3, with a weak D call TRBD1 (5 bases). The germline V and J ends were trimmed by 0 bases and 6 bases, with 13 bases remaining between them. The CDR3 totals 15 residues. In germline, CDR1 is MGHRA, CDR2 YSYEKL. CDR3 amino acids: CASSQDQWGADTQYF. CDR3 coding DNA: TGCGCCAGCAGCCAAGATCAATGGGGCGCGGATACGCAGTATTTT.

The chain links TRBV9 to TRBJ2-5, with TRBD1 matching over 9 bases. The DNA end lines up better with TRBJ2-7; the J call may be wrong. CDR3 length: 13 residues. CDR1 is SGDLS and CDR2 is YYNGEE in the germline V gene. The DNA for the CDR3 is TGTGCCAGCAGCGTGGGACAGGGAACCGAGCAGTACTTC. Translating gives CASSVGQGTEQYF.

The rearrangement uses TRBV6-1 and TRBJ1-1; D is uncertain. Germline V lookup: CDR1 MNHNS, CDR2 SASEGT. V dropped 0 bases and J dropped 7 bases, with 6 bases sitting between them. The CDR3 has 12 amino acids. The CDR3 spells CASSEAPNEAFF. CDR3 sequence (DNA): TGTGCCAGCAGTGAAGCCCCGAATGAAGCTTTCTTT.

The V and J genes are TRBV9 and TRBJ2-7; TRBD2 matches 14 bases. Trimming took 2 bases from V and 6 from J; bases not matched to a gene: 4. This CDR3 has 15 residues. The germline V gene has CDR1 SGDLS and CDR2 YYNGEE. The CDR3 DNA follows: TGTGCCAGCAGCGTCGGACTAGCGGGAGGCTCCGAGCAGTACTTC. This translates into CASSVGLAGGSEQYF.

This clone was picked up one time. V gene TRBV19 combines with J gene TRBJ1-2; 10 bases line up with TRBD1. Unmatched junction bases numbered 7, after V lost 10 bases and J lost 2 bases. CDR1 and CDR2 (germline): LNHDA, SQIVND (reference sequence). This CDR3 is built from 14 residues. The CDR3 nucleotides read TGTGCCACCAGGGACAGGGGATCGAACTATGGCTACACCTTC. It yields the protein CATRDRGSNYGYTF.

The rearrangement links TRBV6-5 to TRBJ2-5; D is possibly TRBD1 (6 bases). Germline V gene lookup returns CDR1 MNHEY and CDR2 SVGAGI. The CDR3 runs to 14 residues. V lost 5 bases and J 4 bases, leaving 14 bases between the germline ends. The CDR3 loop reads CASSRPGQLETQYF. In DNA, the CDR3 is TGTGCCAGCAGTCGCCCAGGACAGTTAGAGACCCAGTACTTC.